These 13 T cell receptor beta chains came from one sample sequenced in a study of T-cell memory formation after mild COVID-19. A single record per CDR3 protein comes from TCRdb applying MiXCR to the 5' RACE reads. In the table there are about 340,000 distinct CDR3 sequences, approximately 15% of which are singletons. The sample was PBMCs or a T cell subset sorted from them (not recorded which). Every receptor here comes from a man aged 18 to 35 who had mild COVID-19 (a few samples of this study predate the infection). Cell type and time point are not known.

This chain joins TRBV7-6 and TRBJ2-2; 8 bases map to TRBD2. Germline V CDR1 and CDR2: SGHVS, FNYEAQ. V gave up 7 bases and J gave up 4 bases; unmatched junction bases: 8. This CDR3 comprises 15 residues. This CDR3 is CASTRGGGSTGELFF. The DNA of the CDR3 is TGTGCCAGCACCCGGGGGGGTGGGAGCACCGGGGAGCTGTTTTTT.

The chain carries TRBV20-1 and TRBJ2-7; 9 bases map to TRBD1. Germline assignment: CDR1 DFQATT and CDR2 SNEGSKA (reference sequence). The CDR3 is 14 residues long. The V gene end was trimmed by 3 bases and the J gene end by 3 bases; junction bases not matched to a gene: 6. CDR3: CSARGNRGLYEQYF. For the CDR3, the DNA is TGCAGTGCTAGGGGGAACAGGGGGCTCTACGAGCAGTACTTC.

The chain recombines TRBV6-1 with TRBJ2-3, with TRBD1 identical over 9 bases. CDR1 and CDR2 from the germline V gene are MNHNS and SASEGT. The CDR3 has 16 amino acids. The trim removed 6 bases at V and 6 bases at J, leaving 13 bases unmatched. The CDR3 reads CASSRMDRGSGDTQYF. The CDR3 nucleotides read TGTGCCAGCAGCCGAATGGACAGGGGTTCAGGGGATACGCAGTATTTT.

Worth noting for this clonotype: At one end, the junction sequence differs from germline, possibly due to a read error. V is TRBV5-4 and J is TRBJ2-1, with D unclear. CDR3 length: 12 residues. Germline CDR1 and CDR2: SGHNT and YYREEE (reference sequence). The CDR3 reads CASSLAGRNWVF. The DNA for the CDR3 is TGTGCCAGCAGCTTGGCCGGTCGGAATTGGGTCTTC.

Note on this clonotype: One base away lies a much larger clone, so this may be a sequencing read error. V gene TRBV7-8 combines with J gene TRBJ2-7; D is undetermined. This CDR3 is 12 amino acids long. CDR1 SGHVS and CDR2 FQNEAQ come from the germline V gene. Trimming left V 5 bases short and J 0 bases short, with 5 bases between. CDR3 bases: TGTGCCAGCAGCCCCCACTCCTACGAGCAGTACTTC. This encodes CASSPHSYEQYF.

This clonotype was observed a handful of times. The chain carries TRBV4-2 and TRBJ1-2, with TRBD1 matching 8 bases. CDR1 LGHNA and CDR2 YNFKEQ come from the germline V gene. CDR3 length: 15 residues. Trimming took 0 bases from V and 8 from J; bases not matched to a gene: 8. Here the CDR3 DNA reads TGTGCCAGCAGCCAAGACTTCCAGGGGGCGTGGGGCTACACCTTC. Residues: CASSQDFQGAWGYTF.

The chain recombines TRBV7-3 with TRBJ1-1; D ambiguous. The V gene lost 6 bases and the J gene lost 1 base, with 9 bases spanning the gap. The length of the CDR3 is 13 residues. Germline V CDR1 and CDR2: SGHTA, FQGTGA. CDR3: CASSTQENTEAFF. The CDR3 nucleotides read TGTGCCAGCAGTACTCAGGAGAACACTGAAGCTTTCTTT.

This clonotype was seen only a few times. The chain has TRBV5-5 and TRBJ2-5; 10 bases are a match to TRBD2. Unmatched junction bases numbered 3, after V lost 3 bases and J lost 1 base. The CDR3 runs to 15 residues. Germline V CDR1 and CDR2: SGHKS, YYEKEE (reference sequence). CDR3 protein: CASSYLAGAQETQYF. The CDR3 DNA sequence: TGTGCCAGCAGCTATCTAGCGGGGGCCCAAGAGACCCAGTACTTC.

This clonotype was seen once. The CDR3 sequence is CASSQELTGRDNNQPQHF. The DNA for the CDR3 is TGCGCCAGCAGCCAAGAATTAACGGGTCGGGACAATAATCAGCCCCAGCATTTT. The rearrangement links TRBV4-1 to TRBJ1-5; possibly TRBD1 for D (6 bases). Per germline, CDR1 MGHRA and CDR2 YSYEKL. With 0 bases removed from V and 4 bases from J, the gap between germline ends came to 19 bases. The CDR3 runs 18 residues.

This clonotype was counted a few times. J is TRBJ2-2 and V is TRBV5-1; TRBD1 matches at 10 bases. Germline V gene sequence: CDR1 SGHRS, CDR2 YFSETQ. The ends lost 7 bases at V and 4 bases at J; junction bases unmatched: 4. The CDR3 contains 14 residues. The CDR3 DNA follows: TGCGCCAGCTACCGGGACAGGGGCACCGGGGAGCTGTTTTTT. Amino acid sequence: CASYRDRGTGELFF. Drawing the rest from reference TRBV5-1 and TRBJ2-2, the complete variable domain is KAGVTQTPRYLIKTRGQQVTLSCSPISGHRSVSWYQQTPGQGLQFLFEYFSETQRNKGNFPGRFSGRQFSNSRSEMNVSTLELGDSALYLCASYRDRGTGELFFGEGSRLTVL.

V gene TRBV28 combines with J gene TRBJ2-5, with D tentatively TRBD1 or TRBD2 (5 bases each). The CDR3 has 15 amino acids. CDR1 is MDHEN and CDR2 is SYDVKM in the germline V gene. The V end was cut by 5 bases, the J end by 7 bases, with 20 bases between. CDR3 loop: CASSPDPEQRGTQYF. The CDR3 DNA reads TGTGCCAGCAGTCCCGACCCCGAGCAGAGGGGGACCCAGTACTTC.

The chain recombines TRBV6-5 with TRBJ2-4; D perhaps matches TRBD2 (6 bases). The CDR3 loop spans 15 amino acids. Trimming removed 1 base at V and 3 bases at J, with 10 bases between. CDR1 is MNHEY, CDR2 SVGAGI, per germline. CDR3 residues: CASSYLSSGKNIQYF. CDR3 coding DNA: TGTGCCAGCAGTTACTTGAGTAGCGGCAAAAACATTCAGTACTTC.

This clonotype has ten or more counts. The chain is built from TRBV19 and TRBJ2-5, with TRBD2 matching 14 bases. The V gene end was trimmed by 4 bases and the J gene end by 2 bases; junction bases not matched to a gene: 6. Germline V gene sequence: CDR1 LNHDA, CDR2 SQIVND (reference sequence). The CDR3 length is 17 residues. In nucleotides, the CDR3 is TGTGCCAGTAGTAGGGGACTAGCGGGGGCTATGCAAGAGACCCAGTACTTC. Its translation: CASSRGLAGAMQETQYF.